This TCR beta chain was captured by sequencing in a study of T cell responses to AZD1222 COVID-19 vaccine. General study results and limits: A rise in Spike-specific TCR breadth and depth followed two AZD1222 doses. Unmutated regions of variants are reportedly targeted by nearly half of spike-specific TCRs.

The repertoire was sequenced with immunoSEQ multiplex PCR; TCRdb's copy has only in-frame clones and lacks some. The sample shows some 100,000 clones, around nine tenths of them seen only once. About this clone: No antigen is known for it.

V lost 5 bases and J 7 bases, leaving 20 bases between the germline ends. This CDR3 has 15 amino acids. Germline CDR1 is SNHLY and CDR2 is FYNNEI. The sequence came from an adult in good health. The chain links TRBV2 to TRBJ1-1; D is possibly TRBD1 (6 bases). This specimen consisted of peripheral blood, obtained on day 0 of AZD1222 vaccination. This CDR3 is CASSIGQRAGVEAFF. The DNA of the CDR3 is TGTGCCAGCAGTATCGGACAGAGAGCTGGGGTTGAAGCTTTCTTT.